A single sample gave rise to the 20 T cell receptor beta chains below, sequenced in a study of T cell responses to AZD1222 COVID-19 vaccine. Sequenced by immunoSEQ multiplex PCR; TCRdb stores in-frame clones only, minus some. The data contain 100,000 to 150,000 clones, around nine tenths of them seen just once; the ten biggest clones take up roughly 6.3%. Material: peripheral blood, obtained on day 0 of AZD1222 vaccination. The receptors stem from an adult in good health.

The chain has TRBV4-2 and TRBJ1-1, with a tentative D call TRBD1 (6 bases). CDR1 LGHNA and CDR2 YNFKEQ come from the germline V gene. The V gene lost 4 bases and the J gene lost 3 bases, with 21 bases spanning the gap. CDR3 length: 17 amino acids. The CDR3 bases are TGTGCCAGCAGCCCCGCCAGGGGCAAAGGAGGCGACACTGAAGCTTTCTTT. It encodes CASSPARGKGGDTEAFF.

The chain joins TRBV6-1 to TRBJ1-5, with D maybe TRBD1 (5 bases). The V end was cut by 0 bases, the J end by 7 bases, with 13 bases between. Looked up from germline, CDR1 is MNHNS and CDR2 is SASEGT. The CDR3 runs to 15 residues. CDR3 loop: CASSEAGGLGQPQHF. In DNA form, the CDR3 reads TGTGCCAGCAGTGAAGCTGGGGGACTGGGCCAGCCCCAGCATTTT.

The chain links TRBV5-6 to TRBJ2-7; D is unclear. The CDR3 has 13 amino acids. V gave up 3 bases and J gave up 0 bases, with 7 bases separating them. Germline CDR1 reads SGHDT; CDR2 reads YYEEEE. In nucleotides, the CDR3 is TGTGCCAGCAGCTCCTCGAGCTCCTACGAGCAGTACTTC. It codes for CASSSSSSYEQYF.

V usage is TRBV7-3 and J usage is TRBJ1-1, with TRBD1 identical over 7 bases. V shed 5 bases and J 5 bases; nucleotides not matched to a gene: 5. Germline CDR1 reads SGHTA; CDR2 reads FQGTGA. The CDR3 is 13 residues long. Written as DNA, the CDR3 is TGTGCCAGCAGCCCGGACAGGCGGACTGAAGCTTTCTTT. Amino acid sequence: CASSPDRRTEAFF.

The chain joins TRBV5-6 to TRBJ2-2; D remains unclear. The CDR3 is 15 residues long. Germline V gene sequence: CDR1 SGHDT, CDR2 YYEEEE. Trimming took off 4 bases at V and 2 bases at J, with 12 bases between the two ends. The CDR3, as DNA: TGTGCCAGCAGCCCTATGGCCTCAAACACCGGGGAGCTGTTTTTT. Protein: CASSPMASNTGELFF. The variable domain in full, with the rest retrieved from reference TRBV5-6 and TRBJ2-2, is DAGVTQSPTHLIKTRGQQVTLRCSPKSGHDTVSWYQQALGQGPQFIFQYYEEEERQRGNFPDRFSGHQFPNYSSELNVNALLLGDSALYLCASSPMASNTGELFFGEGSRLTVL.

This clone was seen only a few times. V usage is TRBV3-1 (or the pseudogene TRBV3-2) and J usage is TRBJ2-5; D is perhaps TRBD2 (6 bases). V was shortened by 1 base and J by 10 bases, with 25 bases between the two germline ends. CDR1 LGHDT and CDR2 YNNKEL come from the germline V gene (reference sequence). The CDR3 is 17 amino acids. This CDR3 reads CASSQGKVDNPVGGQYF. As DNA, the CDR3 is TGTGCCAGCAGCCAAGGAAAAGTGGACAACCCCGTGGGGGGCCAGTACTTC.

The chain joins TRBV3-1 (or the pseudogene TRBV3-2) to TRBJ1-2; the D gene is possibly TRBD1 (6 bases). CDR3 length equals 14 residues. Trimming cost V 0 bases and J 7 bases, with 12 bases left between them. Germline CDR1 and CDR2: LGHDT and YNNKEL (reference sequence). The CDR3 sequence: CASSQDRGRAGYTF. The DNA for the CDR3 is TGTGCCAGCAGCCAAGACAGGGGTCGGGCTGGCTACACCTTC.

The chain has TRBV4-3 and TRBJ2-7; D uncertain. The germline gives CDR1 LGHNA, CDR2 YSLEER. This CDR3 has 13 amino acids. Deletions cut 0 bases from V and 6 bases from J, with 9 bases between. This CDR3 reads CASSQDRPGEQYF. The DNA for the CDR3 is TGCGCCAGCAGCCAAGACAGGCCGGGCGAGCAGTACTTC.

For the CDR3, the DNA is TGCAGCGTTGAAAACAGGGATTTCACTGAAGCTTTCTTT. It codes for CSVENRDFTEAFF. The rearrangement links TRBV29-1 to TRBJ1-1, with D possibly TRBD1 on 6 matching bases. Between the trimmed V and J ends, which lost 2 bases and 4 bases, there was a span of 11 bases. This CDR3 comprises 13 residues. Germline V CDR1 and CDR2: SQVTM, ANQGSEA. Full variable domain (remainder filled in from reference TRBV29-1 and TRBJ1-1): SAVISQKPSRDICQRGTSLTIQCQVDSQVTMMFWYRQQPGQSLTLIATANQGSEATYESGFVIDKFPISRPNLTFSTLTVSNMSPEDSSIYLCSVENRDFTEAFFGQGTRLTVV.

This rearrangement joins TRBV11-3 to TRBJ2-3; 8 bases fit TRBD2. The V and J ends lost 4 bases and 1 base, in that order; junction bases with no gene match: 7. The CDR3 is 16 residues long. Germline-derived CDR1 and CDR2 are SGHNT and YENEEA. This CDR3 reads CASSSSLRGGTDTQYF. The CDR3 nucleotides are TGTGCCAGCAGCTCCTCTCTGCGGGGGGGCACAGATACGCAGTATTTT.

This sequence joins TRBV30 and TRBJ1-2; D unresolved. This CDR3 region has 12 residues. Germline-derived CDR1 and CDR2 are GTSNPN and SVGIG (reference sequence). The V end was cut by 0 bases, the J end by 2 bases, with 4 bases between. The CDR3 DNA reads as TGTGCCTGGAGTGTAGACAACTATGGCTACACCTTC. Its translation: CAWSVDNYGYTF. The variable domain in full, completed from reference TRBV30 and TRBJ1-2, reads SQTIHQWPATLVQPVGSPLSLECTVEGTSNPNLYWYRQAAGRGLQLLFYSVGIGQISSEVPQNLSASRPQDRQFILSSKKLLLSDSGFYLCAWSVDNYGYTFGSGTRLTVV.

The gene calls are TRBV14 and TRBJ2-2; a possible D gene is TRBD2 (5 bases). Germline lookup yields CDR1 SGHDN and CDR2 FVKESK. The germline V and J ends were trimmed by 4 bases and 3 bases, with 15 bases remaining between them. The CDR3 extends over 16 amino acids. The CDR3 coding sequence is TGTGCCAGCAGCCCCCGAGGGTTCCTCTACACCGGGGAGCTGTTTTTT. Protein: CASSPRGFLYTGELFF. Full variable domain (remainder filled in from reference TRBV14 and TRBJ2-2): EAGVTQFPSHSVIEKGQTVTLRCDPISGHDNLYWYRRVMGKEIKFLLHFVKESKQDESGMPNNRFLAERTGGTYSTLKVQPAELEDSGVYFCASSPRGFLYTGELFFGEGSRLTVL.

This clone appeared once. The J gene is TRBJ2-5, the V gene TRBV3-1 (or the pseudogene TRBV3-2); 12 bases map to TRBD2. CDR1 LGHDT and CDR2 YNNKEL come from the germline V gene (reference sequence). The trim removed 4 bases at V and 3 bases at J, leaving 0 bases unmatched. The CDR3 runs to 14 residues. The CDR3 bases are TGTGCCAGCAGCCGACTAGCGGGGGAAGAGACCCAGTACTTC. Translating it yields CASSRLAGEETQYF.

This clone was detected only once. The rearrangement uses TRBV4-3 and TRBJ2-3; D might be TRBD2 (6 bases). CDR1 and CDR2 from the germline V gene are LGHNA and YSLEER. V was pared by 4 bases and J by 0 bases, with 11 bases between. The CDR3 sequence is 15 residues long. The CDR3 here is CASSRAGGSTDTQYF. In DNA, the CDR3 is TGCGCCAGCAGCCGCGCTGGGGGGAGCACAGATACGCAGTATTTT.

The V and J genes are TRBV7-9 and TRBJ1-4, with D possibly TRBD1 on 6 matching bases. Germline V gene lookup returns CDR1 SEHNR and CDR2 FQNEAQ (reference sequence). This CDR3 region has 14 residues. Trimming shortened V by 10 bases and J by 5 bases, and 17 bases separated the two germline ends. CDR3 sequence reads: CATTSGQANEKLFF. For the CDR3, the DNA is TGTGCCACCACTTCGGGACAAGCGAATGAAAAACTGTTTTTT.

V and J are TRBV2 and TRBJ1-5, with 7 bases that match TRBD1. Germline V gene lookup returns CDR1 SNHLY and CDR2 FYNNEI. The ends lost 6 bases at V and 3 bases at J; junction bases unmatched: 8. There are 15 residues in the CDR3. The CDR3 reads CASRAATGSNQPQHF. Here the CDR3 DNA reads TGTGCCAGCAGGGCCGCGACAGGGTCCAATCAGCCCCAGCATTTT.

The chain uses TRBV6-1 and TRBJ2-5; D remains unclear. V was cut by 3 bases and J by 5 bases, with 7 bases left in between. The CDR3 runs 12 residues. CDR1 is MNHNS, CDR2 SASEGT, per germline. The CDR3 sequence is CASSDAHETQYF. The CDR3 DNA sequence: TGTGCCAGCAGTGACGCGCATGAGACCCAGTACTTC.

The chain has TRBV4-1 and TRBJ1-2; unclear D gene. Trimming pared 0 bases from V and 3 bases from J, leaving 11 bases between. The CDR3 consists of 15 residues. Germline V lookup: CDR1 MGHRA, CDR2 YSYEKL. CDR3 amino acids: CASSQDPRAYYGYTF. The DNA of the CDR3 is TGCGCCAGCAGCCAAGATCCGAGGGCTTACTATGGCTACACCTTC.

The chain carries TRBV14 and TRBJ1-6, with no clear D. The germline V and J ends were trimmed by 2 bases and 9 bases, with 11 bases remaining between them. Germline V gene data show CDR1 as SGHDN and CDR2 as FVKESK. This CDR3 is 14 amino acids long. The CDR3 bases are TGTGCCAGCAGCCAAAACGGAGGTTTTTCACCCCTCCACTTT. Residues: CASSQNGGFSPLHF.

The CDR3 nucleotides read TGTGCCAGCAGTGAACAGGTCAATGGGCCCCAGCATTTT. Residues: CASSEQVNGPQHF. V usage is TRBV2 and J usage is TRBJ1-5; D is undetermined. CDR3 size: 13 residues. V shed 2 bases and J shed 9 bases, with 11 bases lying between them. Germline CDR1 SNHLY, CDR2 FYNNEI.